One sample yielded the 2 T cell receptor beta chains listed below, sequenced in a study of blood T cell repertoires in COVID-19 (TCRdb year 2020). The method was the immunoSEQ multiplex PCR assay. Here the immuneACCESS table is served through TCRdb, limited to in-frame sequences with V and J called. Missing clones are a known gap in these copies; in checked studies unresolved V genes cover under half, and the rest lacks a known reason. The sample includes around 80,000 clones, with about 80% observed a single time. Clones ranked in the top ten supply 10% to 15% of the sample. What was sequenced was peripheral blood. These TCRs come from a human donor in a cohort sampled during active COVID-19.

Note on this clone: Other DNA sequences within the sample encode an identical CDR3. This chain connects TRBV5-1 to TRBJ1-3; 7 nucleotides line up with TRBD1. Germline assignment: CDR1 SGHRS and CDR2 YFSETQ. There are 16 residues in the CDR3. Trimming at V came to 0 bases and at J to 0 bases, leaving 3 bases not matched to a gene. CDR3 sequence reads: CASSLAGGSSGNTIYF. In DNA, the CDR3 is TGCGCCAGCAGCTTGGCAGGGGGGAGCTCTGGAAACACCATATATTTT.

This clone was recorded only once. The DNA for the CDR3 is TGTGCCAGCAGGGATAAGACAGGTCAGAACACCGGGGAGCTGTTTTTT. Its protein product is CASRDKTGQNTGELFF. The rearrangement joins TRBV28 to TRBJ2-2, with a weak D call TRBD1 (6 bases). V gave up 6 bases and J gave up 1 base, with 15 bases separating them. The CDR3 totals 16 residues. The V gene's germline CDR1 is MDHEN and CDR2 SYDVKM.